The source of this T cell receptor (beta chain) is a study of CD8 T cells in ankylosing spondylitis. Study observations and caveats: Several highly homologous variants made up a TCR beta motif, and this motif appeared characteristic of ankylosing spondylitis blood.

TCRdb fed the 5' RACE reads into MiXCR, producing one record per CDR3 protein. The table shows approximately 540,000 distinct CDR3 sequences, with about an eighth occurring only once. Trimming cost V 1 base and J 11 bases, with 12 bases left between them. Germline V gene lookup returns CDR1 SGHVS and CDR2 FQNEAQ. This CDR3 is built from 13 residues. A remark on this clonotype: Its antigen is currently unknown.

The origin of this receptor is a male donor with ankylosing spondylitis. The chain combines TRBV7-8 with TRBJ2-1; either TRBD1 or TRBD2 may fit D (5 bases each). What was sequenced was blood, either unsorted or a sorted T cell fraction (not recorded which). DNA of the CDR3: TGTGCCAGCAGCTTAGAACAGGACTCGCAGCAGTTCTTC. It translates to CASSLEQDSQQFF. Full variable domain (outside the CDR3, taken from reference TRBV7-8 and TRBJ2-1): GAGVSQSPRYKVAKRGQDVALRCDPISGHVSLFWYQQALGQGPEFLTYFQNEAQLDKSGLPSDRFFAERPEGSVSTLKIQRTQQEDSAVYLCASSLEQDSQQFFGPGTRLTVL.